This note documents a single T cell receptor (beta chain) sequence. The CDR3 is made up of 14 amino acids. The germline gives CDR1 SGHRS, CDR2 YFSETQ. J was trimmed by 2 bases and V by 0 bases; bases with no gene match: 1. This specimen comes from a study of blood T cell repertoires in COVID-19. Produced via immunoSEQ multiplex PCR; TCRdb's table is partial and in-frame only. The table records under 250,000 clones, nearly 90% of them present only once. This receptor was obtained from a woman in her 30s with acute COVID-19. The V call is TRBV5-1, the J call TRBJ1-2; TRBD1 matches 7 bases. Sequencing was carried out using PBMCs or T cells enriched from blood (not recorded which). The CDR3 sequence is CASSLDRGNYGYTF. The CDR3, as DNA: TGCGCCAGCAGCTTGGACAGGGGAAACTATGGCTACACCTTC. The full variable domain, with the rest looked up from reference TRBV5-1 and TRBJ1-2, is KAGVTQTPRYLIKTRGQQVTLSCSPISGHRSVSWYQQTPGQGLQFLFEYFSETQRNKGNFPGRFSGRQFSNSRSEMNVSTLELGDSALYLCASSLDRGNYGYTFGSGTRLTVV.